Given below is one TCR beta chain in context. V was trimmed by 4 bases and J by 8 bases, leaving 12 bases between them. CDR1 and CDR2 from the germline V gene are SNHLY and FYNNEI. The CDR3 loop spans 13 amino acids. Sequencing used immunoSEQ multiplex PCR; TCRdb keeps in-frame clones, though not all of them. The sample consists of fewer than 450,000 clones, roughly 87% of them appearing once. The record originates from a study of blood T cell repertoires in COVID-19. In assigning cohorts, the study relied on participant-reported clinical history. This TCR was sampled from a woman aged 25 to 39 who had recovered from COVID-19. Sample: PBMCs or T cells enriched from blood (not recorded which). The J gene is TRBJ2-4, the V gene TRBV2, with unresolved D. The CDR3 loop reads CASSVSVRDIQYF. Written as DNA, the CDR3 is TGTGCCAGCAGTGTTTCGGTCCGGGACATTCAGTACTTC.